Sequencing of this T cell receptor (beta chain) was carried out in a study of OX40 agonist ivuxolimab in advanced cancers. At the level of the study: Past anti-PD-1, anti-PD-L1 or anti-CTLA-4 therapy was accepted, and approximately 40% had received some. Study conclusions and caveats: Fewer expanded clones were found on average in CD4+ than in CD8+ T cells. Expanded peripheral T cell antigen specificity was not determined.

TCRdb's table, derived via immunoSEQ multiplex PCR, lists solely in-frame clones and lacks some. The table includes about 70,000 clones, about 81% detected once. This clone appeared a single time. Its antigen is undetermined. Cycle 7 day 1, cycle 4 day 1, and baseline were the timepoints at which blood was sampled. The germline gives CDR1 GTSNPN, CDR2 SVGIG (reference sequence). V gave up 3 bases and J gave up 8 bases; unmatched junction bases: 6. The CDR3 has 13 residues. The rearrangement uses TRBV30 and TRBJ1-4; the match to TRBD1 covers 7 bases. Material: CD4+ or CD8+ T cells sorted from blood, obtained in a trial of the OX40 agonist ivuxolimab. The source is an adult with an advanced solid tumor such as melanoma, head and neck, liver or kidney cancer. The CDR3 region has the DNA TGTGCCTGGAGAAGACAGGGAGGGGAAAAACTGTTTTTT. Translating it yields CAWRRQGGEKLFF.